The following is a TCR beta chain sequence with its context. The data originate from a study of T cell changes during pregnancy in multiple sclerosis. The trim removed 3 bases at V and 8 bases at J, leaving 15 bases unmatched. This CDR3 contains 17 residues. Germline assignment: CDR1 LNHDA and CDR2 SQIVND (reference sequence). Here immunoSEQ multiplex PCR was the method, and the copy in TCRdb shows in-frame clones only, minus some. The profile shows 55,000 to 65,000 clones, about 90% of them singletons. Sequencing was performed on peripheral blood, taken in the first trimester of pregnancy. This TCR derives from a female donor in good health, enrolled as a control in a pregnancy study. This rearrangement joins TRBV19 to TRBJ1-2, with 10 bases aligning to TRBD1. CDR3 coding DNA: TGTGCCAGTAGTATGGACCGGGACAGGGGATTTGTGCGAGGCTACACCTTC. It specifies CASSMDRDRGFVRGYTF.